The 2 T cell receptor beta chains presented below share a single source sample, sequenced in a study of metastatic and nonmetastatic thyroid tumors. TCRdb re-called clones from the PCR reads using MiXCR. This sample has approximately 7,600 clones, with about two fifths found just once. No patient received treatment before thyroid surgery. The sample comprised tumor tissue. These receptors were collected from a female donor with papillary thyroid cancer or a benign thyroid nodule (not recorded which). Some clones in this sample may be carry-over from other donors' samples.

This sequence joins TRBV19 and TRBJ2-7, with 7 bases fitting TRBD2. This CDR3 spans 13 amino acids. V shed 5 bases, J shed 6 bases, and the junction held 7 bases outside the gene matches. The germline CDR1 and CDR2 sequences are LNHDA and SQIVND (reference sequence). CDR3 residues: CASSGRSGAEQYF. The CDR3 coding sequence is TGTGCCAGTAGTGGCCGGAGCGGGGCCGAGCAGTACTTC.

By its share, this clone is medium-sized. The genes are TRBV19 and TRBJ1-4; the D gene is possibly TRBD1 (5 bases). The CDR3 is 14 amino acids. V lost 7 bases and J lost 5, with 14 bases in between. Looked up from germline, CDR1 is LNHDA and CDR2 is SQIVND (reference sequence). This CDR3 is CASKERGPNEKLFF. The CDR3 DNA follows: TGTGCCAGTAAGGAGAGGGGTCCAAATGAAAAACTGTTTTTT.